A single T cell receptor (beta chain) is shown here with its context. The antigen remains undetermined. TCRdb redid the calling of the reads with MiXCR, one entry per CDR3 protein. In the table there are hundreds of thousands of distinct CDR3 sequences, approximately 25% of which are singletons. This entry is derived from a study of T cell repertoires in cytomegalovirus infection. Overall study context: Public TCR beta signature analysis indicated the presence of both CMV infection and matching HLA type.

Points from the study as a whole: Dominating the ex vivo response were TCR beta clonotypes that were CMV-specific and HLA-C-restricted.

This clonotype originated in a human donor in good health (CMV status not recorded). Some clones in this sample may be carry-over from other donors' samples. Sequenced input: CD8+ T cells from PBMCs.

The CDR3 sequence: CASSSSLFAYEQYV. The CDR3, as DNA: TGTGCCAGCAGTTCGTCATTATTTGCCTACGAGCAGTACGTC. The chain has TRBV6-2 or TRBV6-3 and TRBJ2-7, with no clear D. Germline assignment: CDR1 MNHEY and CDR2 SVGEGT. This CDR3 has 14 amino acids. Trimming took off 4 bases at V and 2 bases at J, with 12 bases between the two ends.